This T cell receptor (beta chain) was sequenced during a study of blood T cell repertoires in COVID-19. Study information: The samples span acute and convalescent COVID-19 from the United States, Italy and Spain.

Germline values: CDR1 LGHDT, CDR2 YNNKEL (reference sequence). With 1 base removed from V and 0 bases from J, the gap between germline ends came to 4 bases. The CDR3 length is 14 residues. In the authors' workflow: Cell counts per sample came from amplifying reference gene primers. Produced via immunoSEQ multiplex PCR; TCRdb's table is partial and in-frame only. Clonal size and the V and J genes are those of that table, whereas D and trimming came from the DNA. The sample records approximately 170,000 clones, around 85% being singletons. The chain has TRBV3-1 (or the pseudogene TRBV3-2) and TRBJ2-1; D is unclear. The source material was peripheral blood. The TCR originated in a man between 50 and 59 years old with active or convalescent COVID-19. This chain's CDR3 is CASSQGGSYNEQFF. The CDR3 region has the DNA TGTGCCAGCAGCCAAGGAGGCTCCTACAATGAGCAGTTCTTC.